The 4 T cell receptor beta chains below all came from one sample that was sequenced in a study of blood T cell repertoires in COVID-19. Repertoires were generated with immunoSEQ multiplex PCR, while TCRdb's copy carries only in-frame clones and drops some. The sample has under 350,000 clones, around 86% seen once. Sequenced input: peripheral blood. The source of these receptors is a man between 70 and 80 years old with acute or convalescent COVID-19.

The chain combines TRBV4-3 with TRBJ2-3; 10 nucleotides line up with TRBD2. V lost 3 bases, J lost 2 bases, and 8 bases stayed unmatched. The germline V gene has CDR1 LGHNA and CDR2 YSLEER. The CDR3 consists of 17 residues. Here the CDR3 DNA reads TGCGCCAGCAGCCAGTTTACCGGGACTAGCGCCACAGATACGCAGTATTTT. It translates to CASSQFTGTSATDTQYF.

The chain employs TRBV18 and TRBJ2-2; no clear D. The V gene's germline CDR1 is KGHSH and CDR2 LQKENI. V was pared by 0 bases and J by 4 bases, with 3 bases between. This CDR3 has 13 amino acids. The CDR3 coding sequence is TGTGCCAGCTCACCACCGAGCACCGGGGAGCTGTTTTTT. This gives the protein CASSPPSTGELFF.

This clone occurred once. The chain carries TRBV27 and TRBJ2-7; the D gene is possibly TRBD2 (6 bases). This CDR3 is built from 15 residues. CDR1 and CDR2 (germline): MNHEY, SMNVEV (reference sequence). Trimming cost V 5 bases and J 0 bases, with 14 bases left between them. CDR3 DNA sequence: TGTGCCAGCAGTCGCCAATGGGACTCCTCCTACGAGCAGTACTTC. This sequence encodes CASSRQWDSSYEQYF.

This clone was recorded once. This chain uses TRBV5-1 with TRBJ1-2, with D maybe TRBD1 (5 bases). Germline V CDR1 and CDR2: SGHRS, YFSETQ. The CDR3 has 12 amino acids. Trimming took 4 bases from V and 8 from J, leaving 12 bases between them. In DNA form, the CDR3 reads TGCGCCAGCAGCCAAGGGGTACAGGGCTACACCTTC. It encodes CASSQGVQGYTF.